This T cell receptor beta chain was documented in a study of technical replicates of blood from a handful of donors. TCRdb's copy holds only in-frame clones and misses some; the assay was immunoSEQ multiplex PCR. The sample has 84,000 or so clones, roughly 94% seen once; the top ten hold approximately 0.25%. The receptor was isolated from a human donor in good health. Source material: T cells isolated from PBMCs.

The CDR3 spells CASSLAPGGYEQYF. CDR3 nucleotides: TGCGCCAGCAGCTTGGCTCCGGGGGGTTACGAGCAGTACTTC. V and J are TRBV5-1 and TRBJ2-7, with 7 positions matching TRBD2. Germline V lookup: CDR1 SGHRS, CDR2 YFSETQ. Trimming took 0 bases from V and 4 from J; bases not matched to a gene: 4. There are 14 residues in the CDR3.